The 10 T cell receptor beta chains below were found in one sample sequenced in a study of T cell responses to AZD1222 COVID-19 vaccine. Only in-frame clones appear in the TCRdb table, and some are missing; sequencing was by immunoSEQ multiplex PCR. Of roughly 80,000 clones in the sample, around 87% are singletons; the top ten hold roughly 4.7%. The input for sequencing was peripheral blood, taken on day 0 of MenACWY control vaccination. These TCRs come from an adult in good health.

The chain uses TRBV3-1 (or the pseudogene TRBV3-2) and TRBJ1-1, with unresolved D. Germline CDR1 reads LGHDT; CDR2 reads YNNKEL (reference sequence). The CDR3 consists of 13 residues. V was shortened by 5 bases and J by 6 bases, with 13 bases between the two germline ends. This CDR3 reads CASSYRVGAEAFF. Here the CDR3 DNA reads TGTGCCAGCAGCTATAGGGTGGGCGCTGAAGCTTTCTTT.

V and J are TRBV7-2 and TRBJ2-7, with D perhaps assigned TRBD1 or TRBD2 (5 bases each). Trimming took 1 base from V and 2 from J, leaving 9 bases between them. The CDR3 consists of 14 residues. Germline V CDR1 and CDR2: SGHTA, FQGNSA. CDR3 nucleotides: TGTGCCAGCAGCTTAGGGGGGAGCCCCTACGAGCAGTACTTC. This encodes CASSLGGSPYEQYF.

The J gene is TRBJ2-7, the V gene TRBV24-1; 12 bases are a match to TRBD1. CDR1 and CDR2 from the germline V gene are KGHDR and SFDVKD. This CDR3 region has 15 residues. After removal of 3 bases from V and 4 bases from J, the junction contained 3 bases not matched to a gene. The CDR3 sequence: CATSDPGQGAYEQYF. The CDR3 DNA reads TGTGCCACCAGTGATCCGGGACAGGGGGCTTACGAGCAGTACTTC.

As DNA, the CDR3 is TGCGCCAGCAGCCAAAGCGGCGGAGGGGATACGCAGTATTTT. It translates to CASSQSGGGDTQYF. The chain couples TRBV4-3 to TRBJ2-3, with D possibly being TRBD2 (6 bases). V lost 2 bases and J 6 bases, leaving 12 bases between the germline ends. The CDR3 is 14 residues long. CDR1 is LGHNA and CDR2 is YSLEER in the germline V gene.

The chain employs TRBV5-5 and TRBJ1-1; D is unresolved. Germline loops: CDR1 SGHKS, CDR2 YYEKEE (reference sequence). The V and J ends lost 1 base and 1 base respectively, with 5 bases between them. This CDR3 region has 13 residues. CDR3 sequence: CASSLQPNTEAFF. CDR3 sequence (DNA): TGTGCCAGCAGCTTGCAGCCGAACACTGAAGCTTTCTTT.

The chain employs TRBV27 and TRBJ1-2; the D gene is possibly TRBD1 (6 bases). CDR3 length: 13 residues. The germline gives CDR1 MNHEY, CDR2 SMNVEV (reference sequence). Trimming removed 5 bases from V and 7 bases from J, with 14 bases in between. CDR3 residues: CASSITGYSGYTF. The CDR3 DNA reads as TGTGCCAGCAGTATAACAGGGTATAGTGGCTACACCTTC.

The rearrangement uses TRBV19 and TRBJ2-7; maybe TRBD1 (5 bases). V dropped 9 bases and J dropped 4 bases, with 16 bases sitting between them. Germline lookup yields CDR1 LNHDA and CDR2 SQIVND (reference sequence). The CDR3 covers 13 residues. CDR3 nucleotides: TGTGCCAGCGGACGGACCAGGGAATACGAGCAGTACTTC. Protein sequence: CASGRTREYEQYF.

The CDR3 here is CASSYMTGGPRYEQYF. CDR3 nucleotides: TGTGCCAGCAGTTATATGACGGGAGGGCCTCGCTACGAGCAGTACTTC. The chain uses TRBV6-5 and TRBJ2-7; TRBD2 matches at 8 bases. Germline V gene lookup returns CDR1 MNHEY and CDR2 SVGAGI. The CDR3 covers 16 residues. V was clipped by 3 bases and J by 3 bases; unmatched bases: 10.

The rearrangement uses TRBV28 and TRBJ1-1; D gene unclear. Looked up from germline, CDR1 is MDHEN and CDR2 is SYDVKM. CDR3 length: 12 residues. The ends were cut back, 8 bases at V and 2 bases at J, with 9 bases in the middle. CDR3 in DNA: TGTGCCAGCGAACGAGGAAACACTGAAGCTTTCTTT. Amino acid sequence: CASERGNTEAFF.

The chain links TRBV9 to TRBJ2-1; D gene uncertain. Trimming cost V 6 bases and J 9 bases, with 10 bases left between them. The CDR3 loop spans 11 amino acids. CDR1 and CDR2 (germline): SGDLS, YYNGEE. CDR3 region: CASMRGGEQFF. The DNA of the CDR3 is TGTGCCAGCATGCGCGGCGGTGAGCAGTTCTTC.